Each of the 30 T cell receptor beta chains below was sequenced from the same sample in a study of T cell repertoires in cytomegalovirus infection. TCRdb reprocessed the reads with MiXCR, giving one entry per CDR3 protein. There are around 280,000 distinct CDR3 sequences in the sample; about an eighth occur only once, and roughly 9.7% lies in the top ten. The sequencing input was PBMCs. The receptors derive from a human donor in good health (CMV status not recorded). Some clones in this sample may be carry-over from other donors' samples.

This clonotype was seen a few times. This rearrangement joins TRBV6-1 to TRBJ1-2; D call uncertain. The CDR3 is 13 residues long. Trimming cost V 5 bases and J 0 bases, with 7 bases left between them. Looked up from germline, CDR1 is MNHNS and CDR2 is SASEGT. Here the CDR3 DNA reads TGTGCCAGCAGTCAGGATCCTAACTATGGCTACACCTTC. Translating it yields CASSQDPNYGYTF.

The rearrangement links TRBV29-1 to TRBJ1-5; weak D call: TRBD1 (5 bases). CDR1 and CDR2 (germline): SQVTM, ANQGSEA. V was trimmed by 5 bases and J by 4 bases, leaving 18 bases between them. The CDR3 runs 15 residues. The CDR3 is CSVTYSSQGNQPQHF. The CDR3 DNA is TGCAGCGTTACTTACTCCTCCCAGGGTAATCAGCCCCAGCATTTT. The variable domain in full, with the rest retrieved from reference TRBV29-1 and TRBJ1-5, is SAVISQKPSRDICQRGTSLTIQCQVDSQVTMMFWYRQQPGQSLTLIATANQGSEATYESGFVIDKFPISRPNLTFSTLTVSNMSPEDSSIYLCSVTYSSQGNQPQHFGDGTRLSIL.

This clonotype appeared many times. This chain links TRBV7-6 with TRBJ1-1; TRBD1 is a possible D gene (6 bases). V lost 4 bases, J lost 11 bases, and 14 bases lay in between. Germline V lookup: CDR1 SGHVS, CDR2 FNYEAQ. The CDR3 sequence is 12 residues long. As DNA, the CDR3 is TGTGCCAGCAGCTCGGCAGGGGAGAGGGCTTTCTTT. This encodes CASSSAGERAFF.

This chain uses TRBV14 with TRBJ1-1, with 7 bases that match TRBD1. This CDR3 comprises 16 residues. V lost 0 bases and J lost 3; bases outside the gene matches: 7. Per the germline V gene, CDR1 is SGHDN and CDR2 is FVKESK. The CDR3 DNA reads TGTGCCAGCAGCCAAGATCAGGGGGGCAGCTACACTGAAGCTTTCTTT. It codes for CASSQDQGGSYTEAFF.

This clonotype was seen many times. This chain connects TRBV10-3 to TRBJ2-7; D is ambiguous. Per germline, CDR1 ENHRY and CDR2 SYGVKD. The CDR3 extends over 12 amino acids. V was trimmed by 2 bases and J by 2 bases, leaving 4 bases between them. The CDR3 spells CAISEETYEQYF. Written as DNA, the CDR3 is TGTGCCATCAGTGAGGAAACCTACGAGCAGTACTTC.

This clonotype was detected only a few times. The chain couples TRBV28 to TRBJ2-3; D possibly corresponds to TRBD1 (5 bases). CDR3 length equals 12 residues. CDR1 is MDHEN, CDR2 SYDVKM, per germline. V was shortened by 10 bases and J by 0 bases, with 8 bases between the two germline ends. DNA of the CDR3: TGTGCCACTACAGGTAGCACAGATACGCAGTATTTT. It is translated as CATTGSTDTQYF.

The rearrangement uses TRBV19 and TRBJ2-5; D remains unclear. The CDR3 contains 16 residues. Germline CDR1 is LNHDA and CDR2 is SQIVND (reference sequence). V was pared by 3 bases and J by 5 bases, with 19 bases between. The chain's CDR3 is CASSISRILSLETQYF. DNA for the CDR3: TGTGCCAGTAGTATCTCTCGTATACTCTCTCTGGAGACCCAGTACTTC. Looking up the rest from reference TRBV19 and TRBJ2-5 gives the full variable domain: DGGITQSPKYLFRKEGQNVTLSCEQNLNHDAMYWYRQDPGQGLRLIYYSQIVNDFQKGDIAEGYSVSREKKESFPLTVTSAQKNPTAFYLCASSISRILSLETQYFGPGTRLLVL.

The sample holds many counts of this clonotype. In DNA, the CDR3 is TGTGCCAGCAGCTTAGGGCAGAATCAGCCCCAGCATTTT. Protein sequence: CASSLGQNQPQHF. V and J are TRBV7-9 and TRBJ1-5, with D unresolved. CDR3 length: 13 residues. V was trimmed by 1 base and J by 4 bases, leaving 5 bases between them. Germline values: CDR1 SEHNR, CDR2 FQNEAQ (reference sequence).

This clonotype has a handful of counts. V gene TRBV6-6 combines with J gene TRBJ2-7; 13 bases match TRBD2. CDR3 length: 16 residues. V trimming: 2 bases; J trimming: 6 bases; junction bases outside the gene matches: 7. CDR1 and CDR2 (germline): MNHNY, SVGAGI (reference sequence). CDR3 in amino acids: CASSYPTGLAGVEQYF. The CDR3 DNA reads TGTGCCAGCAGTTACCCCACTGGACTAGCGGGAGTCGAGCAGTACTTC.

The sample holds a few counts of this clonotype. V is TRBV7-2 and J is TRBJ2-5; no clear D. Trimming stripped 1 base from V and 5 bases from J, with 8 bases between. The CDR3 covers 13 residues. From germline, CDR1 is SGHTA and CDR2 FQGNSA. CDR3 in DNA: TGTGCCAGCAGCTTAGGAGTGGGTGAGACCCAGTACTTC. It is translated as CASSLGVGETQYF.

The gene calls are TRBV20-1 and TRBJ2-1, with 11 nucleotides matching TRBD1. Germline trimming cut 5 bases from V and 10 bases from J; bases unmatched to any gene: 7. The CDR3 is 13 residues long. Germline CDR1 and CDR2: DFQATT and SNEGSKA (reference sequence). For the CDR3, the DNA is TGCAGTGCTCCCCGGGACAGGGGGATAGAGCAGTTCTTC. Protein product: CSAPRDRGIEQFF.

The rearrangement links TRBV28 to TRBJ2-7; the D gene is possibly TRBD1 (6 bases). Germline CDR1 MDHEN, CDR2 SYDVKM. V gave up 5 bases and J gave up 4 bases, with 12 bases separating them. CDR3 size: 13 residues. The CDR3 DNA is TGTGCCAGCAGTATCAGACAGGCGTACGAGCAGTACTTC. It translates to CASSIRQAYEQYF.

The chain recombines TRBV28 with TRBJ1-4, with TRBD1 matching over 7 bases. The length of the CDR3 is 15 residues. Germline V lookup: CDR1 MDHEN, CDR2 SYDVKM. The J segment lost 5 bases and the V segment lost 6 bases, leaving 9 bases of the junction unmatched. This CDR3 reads CASSPRTGGNEKLFF. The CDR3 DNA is TGTGCCAGCAGCCCTCGGACAGGAGGAAATGAAAAACTGTTTTTT.

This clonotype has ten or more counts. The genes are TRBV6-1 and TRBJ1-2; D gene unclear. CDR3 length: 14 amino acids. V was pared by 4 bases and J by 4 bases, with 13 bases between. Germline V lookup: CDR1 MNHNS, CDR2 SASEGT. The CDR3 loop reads CASSAEAEIYGYTF. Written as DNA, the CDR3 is TGTGCCAGCAGTGCAGAGGCTGAGATCTATGGCTACACCTTC.

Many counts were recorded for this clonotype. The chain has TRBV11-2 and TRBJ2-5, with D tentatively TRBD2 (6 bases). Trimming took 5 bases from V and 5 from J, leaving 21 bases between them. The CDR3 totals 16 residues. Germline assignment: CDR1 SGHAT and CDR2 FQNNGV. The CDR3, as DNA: TGTGCCAGCAGCCCACTCGGAGGCGGGGTGTTGGAGACCCAGTACTTC. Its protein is CASSPLGGGVLETQYF.

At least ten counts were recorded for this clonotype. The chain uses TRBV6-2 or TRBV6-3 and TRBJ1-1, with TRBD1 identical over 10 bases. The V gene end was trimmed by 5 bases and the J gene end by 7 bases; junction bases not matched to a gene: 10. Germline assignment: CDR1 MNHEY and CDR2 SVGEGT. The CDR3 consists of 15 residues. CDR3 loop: CASSPLDRGRDEAFF. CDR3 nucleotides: TGTGCCAGCAGTCCACTTGACAGGGGGCGCGATGAAGCTTTCTTT.

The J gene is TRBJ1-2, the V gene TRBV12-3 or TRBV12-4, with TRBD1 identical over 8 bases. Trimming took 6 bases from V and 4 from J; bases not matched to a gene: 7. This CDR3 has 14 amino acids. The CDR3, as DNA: TGTGCCAGCAGCACGACAGGGGTCCTCTATGGCTACACCTTC. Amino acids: CASSTTGVLYGYTF.

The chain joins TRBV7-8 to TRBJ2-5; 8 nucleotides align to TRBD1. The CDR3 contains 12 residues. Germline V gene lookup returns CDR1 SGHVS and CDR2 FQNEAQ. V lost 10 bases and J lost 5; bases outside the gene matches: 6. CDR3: CATRTGIETQYF. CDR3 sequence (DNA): TGTGCCACTAGGACAGGGATTGAGACCCAGTACTTC.

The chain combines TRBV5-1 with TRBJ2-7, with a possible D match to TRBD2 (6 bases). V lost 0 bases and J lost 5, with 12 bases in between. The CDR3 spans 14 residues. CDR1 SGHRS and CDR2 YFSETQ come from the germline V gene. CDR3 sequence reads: CASSLAYSGDEQYF. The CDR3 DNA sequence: TGCGCCAGCAGCTTGGCCTATTCGGGGGACGAGCAGTACTTC. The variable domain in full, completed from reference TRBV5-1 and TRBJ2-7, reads KAGVTQTPRYLIKTRGQQVTLSCSPISGHRSVSWYQQTPGQGLQFLFEYFSETQRNKGNFPGRFSGRQFSNSRSEMNVSTLELGDSALYLCASSLAYSGDEQYFGPGTRLTVT.

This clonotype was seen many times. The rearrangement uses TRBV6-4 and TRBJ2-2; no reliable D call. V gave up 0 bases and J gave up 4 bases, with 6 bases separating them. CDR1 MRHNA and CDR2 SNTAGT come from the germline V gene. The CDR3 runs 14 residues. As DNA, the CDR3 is TGTGCCAGCAGTGACTCGGGCTCCACCGGGGAGCTGTTTTTT. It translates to CASSDSGSTGELFF.

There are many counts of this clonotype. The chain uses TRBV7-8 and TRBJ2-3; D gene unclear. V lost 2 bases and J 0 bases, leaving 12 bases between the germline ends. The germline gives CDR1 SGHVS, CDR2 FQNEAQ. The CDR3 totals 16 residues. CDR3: CASSLREVRSTDTQYF. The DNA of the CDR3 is TGTGCCAGCAGCTTACGCGAGGTCCGAAGCACAGATACGCAGTATTTT.

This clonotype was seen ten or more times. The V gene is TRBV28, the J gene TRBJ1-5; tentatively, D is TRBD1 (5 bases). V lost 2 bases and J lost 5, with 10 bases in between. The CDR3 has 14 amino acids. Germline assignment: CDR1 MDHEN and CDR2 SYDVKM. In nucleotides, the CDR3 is TGTGCCAGCAGTTTAGGACACTCTTATCAGCCCCAGCATTTT. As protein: CASSLGHSYQPQHF.

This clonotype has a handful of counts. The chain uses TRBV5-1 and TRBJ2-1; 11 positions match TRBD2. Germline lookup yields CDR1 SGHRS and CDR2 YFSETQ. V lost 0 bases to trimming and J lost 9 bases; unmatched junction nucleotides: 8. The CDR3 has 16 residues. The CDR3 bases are TGCGCCAGCAGCTTGGGAGTAGCGGGGGGGCTTGGTGAGCAGTTCTTC. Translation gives CASSLGVAGGLGEQFF.

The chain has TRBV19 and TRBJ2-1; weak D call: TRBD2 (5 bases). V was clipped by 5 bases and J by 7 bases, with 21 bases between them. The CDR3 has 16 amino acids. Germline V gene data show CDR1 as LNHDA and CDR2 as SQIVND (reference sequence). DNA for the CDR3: TGTGCCAGTAGTGACATCGCACAGCTTCCGGGGAATGAGCAGTTCTTC. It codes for CASSDIAQLPGNEQFF.

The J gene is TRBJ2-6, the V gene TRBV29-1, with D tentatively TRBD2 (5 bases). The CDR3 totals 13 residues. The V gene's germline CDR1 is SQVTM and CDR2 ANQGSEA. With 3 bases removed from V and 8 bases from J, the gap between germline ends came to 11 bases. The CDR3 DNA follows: TGCAGCGTTGAGAAGGCCGGGACCAACGTCCTGACTTTC. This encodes CSVEKAGTNVLTF. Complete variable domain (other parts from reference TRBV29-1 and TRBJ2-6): SAVISQKPSRDICQRGTSLTIQCQVDSQVTMMFWYRQQPGQSLTLIATANQGSEATYESGFVIDKFPISRPNLTFSTLTVSNMSPEDSSIYLCSVEKAGTNVLTFGAGSRLTVL.

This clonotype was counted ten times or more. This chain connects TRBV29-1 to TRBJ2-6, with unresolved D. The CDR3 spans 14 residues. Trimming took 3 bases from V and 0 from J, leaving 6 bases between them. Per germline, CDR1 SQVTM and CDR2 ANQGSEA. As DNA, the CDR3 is TGCAGCGTTGAGGCTGACTCTGGGGCCAACGTCCTGACTTTC. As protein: CSVEADSGANVLTF.

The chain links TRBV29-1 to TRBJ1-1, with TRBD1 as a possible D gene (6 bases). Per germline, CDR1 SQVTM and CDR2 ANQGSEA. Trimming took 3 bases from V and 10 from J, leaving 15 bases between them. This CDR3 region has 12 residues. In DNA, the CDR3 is TGCAGCGTTGAGAGGGGGGGCGACGCAGCTTTCTTT. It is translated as CSVERGGDAAFF.

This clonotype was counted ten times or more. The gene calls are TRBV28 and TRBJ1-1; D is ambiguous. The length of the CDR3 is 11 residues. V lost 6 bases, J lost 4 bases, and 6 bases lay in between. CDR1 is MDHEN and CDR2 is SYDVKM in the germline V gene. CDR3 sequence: CASRSSTEAFF. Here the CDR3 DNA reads TGTGCCAGCAGGTCTAGCACTGAAGCTTTCTTT.

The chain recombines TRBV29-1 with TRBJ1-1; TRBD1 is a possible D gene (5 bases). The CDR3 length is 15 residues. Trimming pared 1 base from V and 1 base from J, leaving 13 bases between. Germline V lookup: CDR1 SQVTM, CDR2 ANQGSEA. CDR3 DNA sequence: TGCAGCGTTGAAGGGCGACAGATCAGGAACACTGAAGCTTTCTTT. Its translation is CSVEGRQIRNTEAFF.

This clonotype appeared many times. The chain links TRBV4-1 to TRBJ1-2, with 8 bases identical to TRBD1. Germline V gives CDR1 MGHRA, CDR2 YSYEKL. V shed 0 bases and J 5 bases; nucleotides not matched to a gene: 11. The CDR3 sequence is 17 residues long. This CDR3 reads CASSQDSQGANSYGYTF. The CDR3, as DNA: TGCGCCAGCAGCCAAGACTCCCAGGGGGCTAATTCATATGGCTACACCTTC.